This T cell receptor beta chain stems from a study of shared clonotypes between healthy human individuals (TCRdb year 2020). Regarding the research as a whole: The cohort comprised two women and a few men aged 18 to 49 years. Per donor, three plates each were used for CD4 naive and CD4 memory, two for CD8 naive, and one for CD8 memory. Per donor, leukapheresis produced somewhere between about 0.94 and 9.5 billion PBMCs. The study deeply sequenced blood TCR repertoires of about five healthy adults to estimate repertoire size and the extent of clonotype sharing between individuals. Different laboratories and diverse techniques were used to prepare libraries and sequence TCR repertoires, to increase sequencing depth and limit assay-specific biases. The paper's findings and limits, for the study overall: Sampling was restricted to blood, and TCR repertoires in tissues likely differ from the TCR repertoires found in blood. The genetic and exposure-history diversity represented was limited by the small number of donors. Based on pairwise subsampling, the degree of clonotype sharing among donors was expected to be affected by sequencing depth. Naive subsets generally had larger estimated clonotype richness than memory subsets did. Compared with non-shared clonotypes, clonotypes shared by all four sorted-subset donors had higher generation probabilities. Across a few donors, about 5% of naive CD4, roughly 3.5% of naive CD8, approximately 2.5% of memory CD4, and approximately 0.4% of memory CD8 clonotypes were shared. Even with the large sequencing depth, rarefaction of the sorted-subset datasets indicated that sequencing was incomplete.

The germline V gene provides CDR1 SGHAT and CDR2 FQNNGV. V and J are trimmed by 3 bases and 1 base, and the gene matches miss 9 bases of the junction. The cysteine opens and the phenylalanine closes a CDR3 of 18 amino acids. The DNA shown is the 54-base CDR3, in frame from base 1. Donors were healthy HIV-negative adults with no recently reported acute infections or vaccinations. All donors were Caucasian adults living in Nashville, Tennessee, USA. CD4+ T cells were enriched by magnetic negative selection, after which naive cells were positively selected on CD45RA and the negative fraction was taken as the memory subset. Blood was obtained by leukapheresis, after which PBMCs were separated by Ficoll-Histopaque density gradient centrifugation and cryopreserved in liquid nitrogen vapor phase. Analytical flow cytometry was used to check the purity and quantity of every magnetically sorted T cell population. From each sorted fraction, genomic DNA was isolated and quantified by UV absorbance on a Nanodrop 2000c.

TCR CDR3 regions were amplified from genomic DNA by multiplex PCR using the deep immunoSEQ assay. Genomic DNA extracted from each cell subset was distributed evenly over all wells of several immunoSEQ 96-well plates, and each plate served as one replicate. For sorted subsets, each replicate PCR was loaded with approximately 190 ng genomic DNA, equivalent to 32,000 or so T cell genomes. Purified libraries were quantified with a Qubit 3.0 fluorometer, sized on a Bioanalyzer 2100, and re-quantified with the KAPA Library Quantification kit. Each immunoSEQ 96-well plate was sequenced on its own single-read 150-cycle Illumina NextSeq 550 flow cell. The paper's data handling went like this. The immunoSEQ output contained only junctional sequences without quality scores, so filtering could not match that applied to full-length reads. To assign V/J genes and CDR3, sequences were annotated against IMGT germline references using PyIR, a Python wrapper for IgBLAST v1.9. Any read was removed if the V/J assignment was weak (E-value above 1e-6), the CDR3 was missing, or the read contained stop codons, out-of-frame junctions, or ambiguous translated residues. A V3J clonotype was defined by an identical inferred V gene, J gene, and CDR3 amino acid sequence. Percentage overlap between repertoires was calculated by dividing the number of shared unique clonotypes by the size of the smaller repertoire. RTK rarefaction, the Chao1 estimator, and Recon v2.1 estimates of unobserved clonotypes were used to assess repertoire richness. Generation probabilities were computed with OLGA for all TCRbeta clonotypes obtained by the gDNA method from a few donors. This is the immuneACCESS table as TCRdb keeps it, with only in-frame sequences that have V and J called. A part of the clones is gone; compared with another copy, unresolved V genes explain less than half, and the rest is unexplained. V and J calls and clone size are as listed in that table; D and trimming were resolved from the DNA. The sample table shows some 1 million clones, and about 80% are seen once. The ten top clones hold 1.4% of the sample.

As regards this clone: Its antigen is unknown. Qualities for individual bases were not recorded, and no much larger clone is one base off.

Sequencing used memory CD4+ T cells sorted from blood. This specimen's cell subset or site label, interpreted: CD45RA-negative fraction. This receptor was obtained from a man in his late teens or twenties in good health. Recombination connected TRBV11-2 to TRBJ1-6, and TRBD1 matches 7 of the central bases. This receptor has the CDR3 CASSLGETGYSYNSPLHF. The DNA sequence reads TGTGCCAGCAGCTTGGGGGAGACAGGGTATTCCTATAATTCACCCCTCCACTTT.